The clone carrying this TCR beta chain was recorded a few times. Its antigen is as yet unknown. V dropped 1 base and J dropped 12 bases, with 10 bases sitting between them. This CDR3 comprises 12 residues. Germline CDR1 and CDR2: LGHDT and YNNKEL (reference sequence). Sequencing libraries made from TCR beta cDNA carried unique molecular identifiers. TCRdb passed the PCR reads through MiXCR, listing each CDR3 protein once. Here the sample spans 380,000 or so distinct CDR3 sequences, around 33% being singletons. This entry comes from a study of post-analysis software for immune sequencing data. Study results and limitations: Batch-mates among the samples co-clustered strongly by F measure. Relative to controls, patients had a handful of TRBV segments at higher frequency, with TRBV5-6, TRBV5-1 and TRBV20-1 among these.

The sequence was obtained from a girl between 10 and 17 years old with multiple sclerosis. Input material: blood. The V and J genes are TRBV3-1 and TRBJ2-1; unclear D gene. This CDR3 reads CASSQGFPGQFF. The DNA of the CDR3 is TGTGCCAGCAGCCAAGGCTTCCCGGGGCAGTTCTTC.